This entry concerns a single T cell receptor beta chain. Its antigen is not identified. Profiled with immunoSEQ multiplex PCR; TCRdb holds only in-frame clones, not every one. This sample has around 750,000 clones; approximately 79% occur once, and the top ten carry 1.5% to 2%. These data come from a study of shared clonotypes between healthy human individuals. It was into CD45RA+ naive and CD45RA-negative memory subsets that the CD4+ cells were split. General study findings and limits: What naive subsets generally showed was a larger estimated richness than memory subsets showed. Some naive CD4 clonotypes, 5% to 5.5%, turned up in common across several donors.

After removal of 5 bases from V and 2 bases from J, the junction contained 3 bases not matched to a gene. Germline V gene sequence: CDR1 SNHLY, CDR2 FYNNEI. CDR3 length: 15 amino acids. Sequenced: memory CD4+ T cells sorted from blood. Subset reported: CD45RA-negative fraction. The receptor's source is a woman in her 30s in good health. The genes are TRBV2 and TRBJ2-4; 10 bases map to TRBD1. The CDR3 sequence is CASSSGQGSKNIQYF. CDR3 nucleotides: TGTGCCAGCAGTTCGGGACAGGGGTCCAAAAACATTCAGTACTTC.